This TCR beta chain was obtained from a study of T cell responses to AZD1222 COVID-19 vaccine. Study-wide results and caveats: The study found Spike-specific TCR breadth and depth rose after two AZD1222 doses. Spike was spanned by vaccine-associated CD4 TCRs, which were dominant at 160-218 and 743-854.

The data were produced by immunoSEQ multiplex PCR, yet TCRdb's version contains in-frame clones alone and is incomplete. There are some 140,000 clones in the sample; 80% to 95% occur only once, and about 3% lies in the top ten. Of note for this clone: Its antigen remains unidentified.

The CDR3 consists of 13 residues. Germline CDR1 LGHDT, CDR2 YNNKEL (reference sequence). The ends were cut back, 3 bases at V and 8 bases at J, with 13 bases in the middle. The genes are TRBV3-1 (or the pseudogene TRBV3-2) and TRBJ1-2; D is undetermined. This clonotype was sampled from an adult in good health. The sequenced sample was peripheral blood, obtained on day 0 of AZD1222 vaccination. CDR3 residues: CASSQGYYEGYTF. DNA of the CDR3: TGTGCCAGCAGCCAGGGATACTATGAGGGCTACACCTTC.